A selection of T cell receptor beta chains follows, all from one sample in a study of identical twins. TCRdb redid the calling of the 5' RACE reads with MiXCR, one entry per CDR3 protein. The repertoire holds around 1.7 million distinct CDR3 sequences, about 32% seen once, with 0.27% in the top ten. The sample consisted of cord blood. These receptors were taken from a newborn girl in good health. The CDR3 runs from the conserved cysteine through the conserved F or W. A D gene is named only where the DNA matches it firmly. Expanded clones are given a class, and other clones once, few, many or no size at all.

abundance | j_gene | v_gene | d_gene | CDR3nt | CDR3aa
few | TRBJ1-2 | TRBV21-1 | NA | TGTGCCAGCAGCGCGAGGTACTATGGCTACACCTTC | CASSARYYGYTF
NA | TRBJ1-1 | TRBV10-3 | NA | TGTGCCATCAGTGAGTCGAGAGAGAACACTGAAGCTTTCTTT | CAISESRENTEAFF
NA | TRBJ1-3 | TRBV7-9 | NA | TGTGCCAGCAGCTTTCTGCCCGCAGTGGGGAGTTCTGGAAACACCATATATTTT | CASSFLPAVGSSGNTIYF
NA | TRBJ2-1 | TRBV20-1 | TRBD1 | TGCAGTGCTAGGGTGGGACAGAGGGAGCAGTTCTTC | CSARVGQREQFF
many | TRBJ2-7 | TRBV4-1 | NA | TGCGCCAGCAGCCAAGTACTGGGACGCCCTCGGTACGAGCAGTACTTC | CASSQVLGRPRYEQYF
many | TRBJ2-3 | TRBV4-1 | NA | TGCGCCAGCAGCCGACTAGAAGATACGCAGTATTTT | CASSRLEDTQYF
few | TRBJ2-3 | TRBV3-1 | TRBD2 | TGTGCCAGCAGCCACACCGGACTAGCGGGGGAAAATACGCAGTATTTT | CASSHTGLAGENTQYF
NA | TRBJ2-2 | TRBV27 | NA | TGTGCCAGCAGTTGGGTCGGAAACACCGGGGAGCTGTTTTTT | CASSWVGNTGELFF
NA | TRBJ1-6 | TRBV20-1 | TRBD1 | TGCAGTGCACGTAGGACAGGGGATTCACCCCTCCACTTT | CSARRTGDSPLHF
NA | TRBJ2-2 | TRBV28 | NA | TGTGCCAGCAAGGGCGGGGAGCTGTTTTTT | CASKGGELFF
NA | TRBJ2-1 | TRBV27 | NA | TGTGCCAGCAGTTTAGCCCACTCGGCCGATGAGCAGTTCTTC | CASSLAHSADEQFF
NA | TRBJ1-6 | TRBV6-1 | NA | TGTGCCAGCAATTCGATGAGTAGGGTTTCACCCCTCCACTTT | CASNSMSRVSPLHF
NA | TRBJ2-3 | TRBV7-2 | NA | TGTGCCAGCAGCACCCGCCAGCCTCTTAGAGATACGCAGTATTTT | CASSTRQPLRDTQYF
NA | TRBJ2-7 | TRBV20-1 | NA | TGCAGTGCTTTAAGACCCGGGGCAGCCTACGAGCAGTACTTC | CSALRPGAAYEQYF
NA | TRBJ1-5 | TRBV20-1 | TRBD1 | TGCAGTGCTACCCAGACAGGGAGCAATCAGCCCCAGCATTTT | CSATQTGSNQPQHF
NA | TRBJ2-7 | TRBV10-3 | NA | TGTGCCATCAGTGAGTCGGGGTTTTCCTACAATGAGCAGTACTTC | CAISESGFSYNEQYF
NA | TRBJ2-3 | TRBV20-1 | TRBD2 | TGCAGTGCTAGCCGGCGCGGGAGAATGCGCACAGATACGCAGTATTTT | CSASRRGRMRTDTQYF
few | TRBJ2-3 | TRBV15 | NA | TGTGCCACCAGCAGGTCCCAGGGGCGTGATACGCAGTATTTT | CATSRSQGRDTQYF
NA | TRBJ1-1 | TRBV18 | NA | TGTGCCAGCTCACCACAGGGGGAGGAAGCTTTCTTT | CASSPQGEEAFF
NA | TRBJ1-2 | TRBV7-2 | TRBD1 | TGTGCCAGCAGCTTAAACAGGGGGTATTATGGCTACACCTTC | CASSLNRGYYGYTF
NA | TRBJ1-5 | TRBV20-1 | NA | TGCAGTGCGGAGAACAGGGTGCAGCCCCAGCATTTT | CSAENRVQPQHF
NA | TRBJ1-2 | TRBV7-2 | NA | TGTGCCAGCAGATACGCCGGGGCCTATGGCTACACCTTC | CASRYAGAYGYTF
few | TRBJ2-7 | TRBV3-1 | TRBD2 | TGTGCCAGCAGCCAAGATCCAGCGGGAGGATCCTACGAGCAGTACTTC | CASSQDPAGGSYEQYF
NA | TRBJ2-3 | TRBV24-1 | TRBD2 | TGTGCCACCAGTGATTCTGGACTAGCGGGAGCAGATACGCAGTATTTT | CATSDSGLAGADTQYF
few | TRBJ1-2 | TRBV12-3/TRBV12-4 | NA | TGTGCCAGCAGTTTCTGGACAGATAACTATGGCTACACCTTC | CASSFWTDNYGYTF
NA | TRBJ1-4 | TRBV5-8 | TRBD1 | TGTGCCAGCAGTTCTTTGCGGACAGGGGCTAATGAAAAACTGTTTTTT | CASSSLRTGANEKLFF
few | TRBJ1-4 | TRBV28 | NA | TGTGCCAGCAGTGACTACTGGCGGGGGAGTCAGGAAAAACTGTTTTTT | CASSDYWRGSQEKLFF
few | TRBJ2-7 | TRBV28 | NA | TGTGCCAGCAGCCGACCGGAAACCTACGAGCAGTACTTC | CASSRPETYEQYF
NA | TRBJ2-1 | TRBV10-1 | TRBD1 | TGCGCCAGCGGGGACAGCTCCTACAATGAGCAGTTCTTC | CASGDSSYNEQFF
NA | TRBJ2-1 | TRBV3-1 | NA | TGTGCCAGCAGCCACGCAATCCTAGCAGAGACCCAGTTCTTC | CASSHAILAETQFF
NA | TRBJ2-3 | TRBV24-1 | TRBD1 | TGTGCCACCAGTGATTTGGGACAGGGGGCGAATACGCAGTATTTT | CATSDLGQGANTQYF
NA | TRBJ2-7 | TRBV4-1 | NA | TGCGCCAGCAGCCAACGCTCCGGGTCTTACTCCTACAATGAGCAGTACTTC | CASSQRSGSYSYNEQYF
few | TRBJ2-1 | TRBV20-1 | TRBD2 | TGCAGTGCCAAGAGGCTAGCGGGGAGATACAATGAGCAGTTCTTC | CSAKRLAGRYNEQFF
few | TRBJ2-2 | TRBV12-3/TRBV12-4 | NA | TGTGCCAGCAGTTGGGCAATGGGGACCGGGGAGCTGTTTTTT | CASSWAMGTGELFF
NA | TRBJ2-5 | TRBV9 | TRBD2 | TGTGCCAGCAGCGTCGGACTAGCGAGTGAAGAGACCCAGTACTTC | CASSVGLASEETQYF
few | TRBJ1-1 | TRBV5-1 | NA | TGCGCCAGCAGCTTGGCGATGGGGAACACTGAAGCTTTCTTT | CASSLAMGNTEAFF
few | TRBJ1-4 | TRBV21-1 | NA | TGTGCCGGCCGCGGGCGCTTCGAAAAACTGTTTTTT | CAGRGRFEKLFF
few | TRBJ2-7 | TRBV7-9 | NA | TGTGCCAGCAGCTTAGTCGGGGGCAGGGCCTACGAGCAGTACTTC | CASSLVGGRAYEQYF
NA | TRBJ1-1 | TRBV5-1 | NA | TGCGCCAGCAGCTTGCTCTCGGTTATGAACACTGAAGCTTTCTTT | CASSLLSVMNTEAFF
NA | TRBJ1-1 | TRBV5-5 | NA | TGTGCCAGCAGCTTTACAGATTCTGACACTGAAGCTTTCTTT | CASSFTDSDTEAFF
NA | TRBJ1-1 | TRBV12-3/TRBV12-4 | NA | TGTGCCAGCACCTGGACCACGGACACTGAAGCTTTCTTT | CASTWTTDTEAFF
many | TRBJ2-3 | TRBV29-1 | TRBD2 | TGCAGCGCTGAAGGACTAGCGGGGGGCACAGATACGCAGTATTTT | CSAEGLAGGTDTQYF
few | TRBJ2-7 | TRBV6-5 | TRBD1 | TGTGCCAGCAGTTACTCGAACAGGGGTCTCAACGAGCAGTACTTC | CASSYSNRGLNEQYF
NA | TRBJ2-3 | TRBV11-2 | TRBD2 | TGTGCCAGCAGCTTAGCCCCCCGCGGGAGGGCCCATAATACGCAGTATTTT | CASSLAPRGRAHNTQYF
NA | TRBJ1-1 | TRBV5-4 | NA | TGTGCCAGCAGCTTGGGATGGGTCAACACTGAAGCTTTCTTT | CASSLGWVNTEAFF
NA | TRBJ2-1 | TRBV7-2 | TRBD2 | TGTGCCAGCAGCTTAGATGGGACTAGCGGAGTCAATGGGCAGTTCTTC | CASSLDGTSGVNGQFF
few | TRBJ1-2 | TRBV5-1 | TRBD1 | TGCGCCAGCAGCGCCTTGACAGGGGGTCTTGGCTACACCTTC | CASSALTGGLGYTF
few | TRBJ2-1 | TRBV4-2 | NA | TGTGCCAGCAGCCCTGGAGTAGCAAGGGAGCAGTTCTTC | CASSPGVAREQFF
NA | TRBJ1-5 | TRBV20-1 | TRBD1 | TGCAGTGCTAGCCCACAGGGGGCAGGCCAGCCCCAGCATTTT | CSASPQGAGQPQHF
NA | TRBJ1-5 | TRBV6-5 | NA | TGTGCCAGCAGTTCCGGTAGGTCCTGGGGAAATCAGCCCCAGCATTTT | CASSSGRSWGNQPQHF
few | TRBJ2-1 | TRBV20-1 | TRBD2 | TGCAGTGCTAGGATCCCTAGCGGGAGAACCGAGCAGTTCTTC | CSARIPSGRTEQFF
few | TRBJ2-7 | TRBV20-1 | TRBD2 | TGCAGTGCCCGGGACTTACTAGCGGGGATAAACTACGAGCAGTACTTC | CSARDLLAGINYEQYF
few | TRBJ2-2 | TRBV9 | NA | TGTGCCAGCAGCGTAGGGACTGGGGAGGAGCTGTTTTTT | CASSVGTGEELFF
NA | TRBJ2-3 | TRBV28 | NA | TGTGCCAGTCGTTCTGGTGGGGGGACGGGAGATACGCAGTATTTT | CASRSGGGTGDTQYF
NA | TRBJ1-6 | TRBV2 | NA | TGTGCCAGCAGTGAATGGGCTAACGCTTCACCCCTCCACTTT | CASSEWANASPLHF